This TCR beta chain was sequenced for a study of T cells in Graves' hyperthyroidism and ophthalmopathy. This CDR3 spans 19 amino acids. Germline V CDR1 and CDR2: SGHVS, FQNEAQ. V dropped 1 base and J dropped 0 bases, with 19 bases sitting between them. This clonotype came up many times. TCR beta CDR3 region amplification was performed from RNA transcripts. The study used the HTBI primer set for a first-round RT-PCR of the TCR CDR3. Each CDR3 protein gets one entry after TCRdb re-called the multiplex PCR reads with MiXCR. The data show approximately 250,000 distinct CDR3 sequences, approximately 25% seen once. At least 3 on the Clinical Activity Score was recorded for ophthalmopathy patients, who also had NOSPECS grade at least 4 and duration under 3 months.

The sequenced sample was blood. This clonotype was obtained from a woman aged 40 to 50 with Graves' ophthalmopathy. The chain links TRBV7-8 to TRBJ2-4; a possible D gene is TRBD2 (6 bases). The CDR3 DNA follows: TGTGCCAGCAGCTTAGTCGGATACGGGGGAGACCTAGCCAAAAACATTCAGTACTTC. Translating gives CASSLVGYGGDLAKNIQYF.